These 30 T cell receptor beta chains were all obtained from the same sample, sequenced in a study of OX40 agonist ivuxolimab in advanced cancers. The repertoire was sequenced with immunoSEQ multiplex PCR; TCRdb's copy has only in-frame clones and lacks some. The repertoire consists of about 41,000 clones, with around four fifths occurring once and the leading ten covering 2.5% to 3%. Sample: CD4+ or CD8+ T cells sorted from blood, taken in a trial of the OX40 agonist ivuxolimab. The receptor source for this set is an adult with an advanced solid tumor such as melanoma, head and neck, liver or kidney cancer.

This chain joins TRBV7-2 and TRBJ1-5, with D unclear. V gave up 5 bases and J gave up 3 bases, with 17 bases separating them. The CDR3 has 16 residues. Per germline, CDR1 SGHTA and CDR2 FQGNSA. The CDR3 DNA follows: TGTGCCAGCAGCCGCGGCCGATGGCAGGACAATCAGCCCCAGCATTTT. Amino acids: CASSRGRWQDNQPQHF.

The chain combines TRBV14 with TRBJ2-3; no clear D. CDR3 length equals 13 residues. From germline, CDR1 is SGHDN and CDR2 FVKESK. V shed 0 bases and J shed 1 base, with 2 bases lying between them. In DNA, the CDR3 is TGTGCCAGCAGCCAAGAGCGCACAGATACGCAGTATTTT. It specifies CASSQERTDTQYF.

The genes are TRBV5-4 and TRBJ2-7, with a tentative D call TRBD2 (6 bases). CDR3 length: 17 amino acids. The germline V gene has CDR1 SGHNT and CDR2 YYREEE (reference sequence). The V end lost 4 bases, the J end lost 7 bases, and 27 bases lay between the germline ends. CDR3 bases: TGTGCCAGCAGCATGGGGGGAGCGTCCTTTCGGGGTTATGAGCAGTACTTC. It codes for CASSMGGASFRGYEQYF.

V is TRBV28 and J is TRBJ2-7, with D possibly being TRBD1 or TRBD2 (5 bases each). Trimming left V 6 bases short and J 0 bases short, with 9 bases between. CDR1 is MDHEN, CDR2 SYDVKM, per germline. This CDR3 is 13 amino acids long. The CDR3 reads CASRGESSYEQYF. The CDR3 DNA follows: TGTGCCAGCAGGGGGGAAAGCTCCTACGAGCAGTACTTC.

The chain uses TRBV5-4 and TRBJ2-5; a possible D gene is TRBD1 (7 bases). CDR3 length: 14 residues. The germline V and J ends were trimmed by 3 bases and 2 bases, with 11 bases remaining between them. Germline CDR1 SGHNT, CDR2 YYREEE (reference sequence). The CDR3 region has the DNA TGTGCCAGCAGCTCACAGGGGACTCAAGAGACCCAGTACTTC. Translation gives CASSSQGTQETQYF.

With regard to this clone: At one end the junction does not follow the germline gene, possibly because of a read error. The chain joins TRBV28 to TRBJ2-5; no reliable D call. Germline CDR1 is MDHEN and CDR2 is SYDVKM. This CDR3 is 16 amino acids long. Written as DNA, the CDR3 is TGTGCCAGCAGTTTTTATGCTCGGGCAGATCAAGGGACCCAGTACTTC. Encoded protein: CASSFYARADQGTQYF.

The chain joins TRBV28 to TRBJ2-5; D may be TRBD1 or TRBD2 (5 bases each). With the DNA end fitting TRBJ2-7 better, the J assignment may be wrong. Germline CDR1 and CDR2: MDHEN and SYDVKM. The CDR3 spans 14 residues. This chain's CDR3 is CASKGTIPTYEQYF. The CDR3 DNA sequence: TGTGCCAGCAAGGGGACCATCCCAACTTACGAGCAGTACTTC.

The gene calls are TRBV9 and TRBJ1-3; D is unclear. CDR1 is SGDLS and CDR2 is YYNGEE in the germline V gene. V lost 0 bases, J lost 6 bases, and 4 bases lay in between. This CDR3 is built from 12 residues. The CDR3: CASSVEENTIYF. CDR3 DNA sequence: TGTGCCAGCAGCGTAGAAGAAAACACCATATATTTT. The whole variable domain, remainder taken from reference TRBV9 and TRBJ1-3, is DSGVTQTPKHLITATGQRVTLRCSPRSGDLSVYWYQQSLDQGLQFLIQYYNGEERAKGNILERFSAQQFPDLHSELNLSSLELGDSALYFCASSVEENTIYFGEGSWLTVV.

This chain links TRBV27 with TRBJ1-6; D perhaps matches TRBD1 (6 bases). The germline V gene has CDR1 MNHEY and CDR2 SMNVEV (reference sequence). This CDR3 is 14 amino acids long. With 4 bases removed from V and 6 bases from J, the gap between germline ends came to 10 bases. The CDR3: CASSYRAGNSPLHF. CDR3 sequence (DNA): TGTGCCAGCAGTTACAGGGCTGGTAATTCACCCCTCCACTTT.

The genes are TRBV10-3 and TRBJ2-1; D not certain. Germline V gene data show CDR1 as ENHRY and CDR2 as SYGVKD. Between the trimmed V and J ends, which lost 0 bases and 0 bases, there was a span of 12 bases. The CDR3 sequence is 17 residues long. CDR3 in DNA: TGTGCCATCAGTGAGTCGAGAGGCCCTAGCTCCTACAATGAGCAGTTCTTC. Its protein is CAISESRGPSSYNEQFF.

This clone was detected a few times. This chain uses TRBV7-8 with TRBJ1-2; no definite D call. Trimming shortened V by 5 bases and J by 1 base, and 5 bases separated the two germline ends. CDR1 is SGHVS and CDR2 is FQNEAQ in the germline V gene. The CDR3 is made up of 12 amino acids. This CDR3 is CASSPVNYGYTF. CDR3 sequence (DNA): TGTGCCAGCAGCCCAGTTAACTATGGCTACACCTTC.

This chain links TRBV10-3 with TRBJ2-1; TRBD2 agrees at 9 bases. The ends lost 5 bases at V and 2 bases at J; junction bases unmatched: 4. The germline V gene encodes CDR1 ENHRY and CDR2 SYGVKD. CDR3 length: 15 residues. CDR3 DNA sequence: TGTGCCATCAGTTTTAGCGGGGGCACCTACAATGAGCAGTTCTTC. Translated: CAISFSGGTYNEQFF.

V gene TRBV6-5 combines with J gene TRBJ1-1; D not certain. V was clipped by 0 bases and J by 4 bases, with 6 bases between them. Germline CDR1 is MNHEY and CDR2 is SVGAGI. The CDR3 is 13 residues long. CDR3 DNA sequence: TGTGCCAGCAGTTACTCTGGCAGCACTGAAGCTTTCTTT. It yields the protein CASSYSGSTEAFF.

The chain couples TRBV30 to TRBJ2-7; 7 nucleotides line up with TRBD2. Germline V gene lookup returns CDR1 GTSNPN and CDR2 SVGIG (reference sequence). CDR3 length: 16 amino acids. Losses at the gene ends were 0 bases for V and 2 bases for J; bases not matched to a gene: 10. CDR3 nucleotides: TGTGCCTGGAGTGTCCGCATAGGCGGGGGAACCTACGAGCAGTACTTC. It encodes CAWSVRIGGGTYEQYF. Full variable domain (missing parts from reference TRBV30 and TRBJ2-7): SQTIHQWPATLVQPVGSPLSLECTVEGTSNPNLYWYRQAAGRGLQLLFYSVGIGQISSEVPQNLSASRPQDRQFILSSKKLLLSDSGFYLCAWSVRIGGGTYEQYFGPGTRLTVT.

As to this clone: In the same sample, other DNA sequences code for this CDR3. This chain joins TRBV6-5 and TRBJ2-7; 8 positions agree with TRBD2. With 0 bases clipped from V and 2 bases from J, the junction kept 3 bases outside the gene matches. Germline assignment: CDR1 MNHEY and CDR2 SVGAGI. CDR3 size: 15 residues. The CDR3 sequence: CASSYSGSGTYEQYF. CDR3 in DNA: TGTGCCAGCAGTTACTCAGGTAGCGGGACCTACGAGCAGTACTTC.

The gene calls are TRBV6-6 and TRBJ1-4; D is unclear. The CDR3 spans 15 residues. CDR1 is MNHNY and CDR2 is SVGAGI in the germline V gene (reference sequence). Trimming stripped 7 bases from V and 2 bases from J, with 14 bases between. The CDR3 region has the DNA TGTGCCAGCACTTCGATAGGAGGGACTAATGAAAAACTGTTTTTT. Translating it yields CASTSIGGTNEKLFF.

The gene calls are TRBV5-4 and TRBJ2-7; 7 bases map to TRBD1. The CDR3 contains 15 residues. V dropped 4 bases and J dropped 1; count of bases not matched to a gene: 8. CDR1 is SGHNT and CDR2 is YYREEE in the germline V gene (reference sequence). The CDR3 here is CASSRTQGQSYEQYF. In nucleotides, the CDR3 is TGTGCCAGCAGCCGTACCCAGGGACAGTCCTACGAGCAGTACTTC.

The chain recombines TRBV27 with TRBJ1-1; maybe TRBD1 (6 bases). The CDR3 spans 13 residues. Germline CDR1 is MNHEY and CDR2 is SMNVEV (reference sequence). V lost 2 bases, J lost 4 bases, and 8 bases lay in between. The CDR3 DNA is TGTGCCAGCAGTTTAAAAGGGGGCACTGAAGCTTTCTTT. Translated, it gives CASSLKGGTEAFF.

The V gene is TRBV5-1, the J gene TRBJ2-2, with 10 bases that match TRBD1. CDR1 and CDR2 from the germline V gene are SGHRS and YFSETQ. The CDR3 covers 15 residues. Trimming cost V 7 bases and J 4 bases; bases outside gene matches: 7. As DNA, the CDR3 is TGCGCCAGCGTAACCGGGACAGGGGTCACCGGGGAGCTGTTTTTT. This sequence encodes CASVTGTGVTGELFF.

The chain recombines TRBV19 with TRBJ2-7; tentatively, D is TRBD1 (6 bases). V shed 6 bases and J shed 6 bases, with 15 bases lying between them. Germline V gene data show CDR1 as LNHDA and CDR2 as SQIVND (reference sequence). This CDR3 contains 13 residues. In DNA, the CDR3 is TGTGCCAGTAGCCTGGGGGCGGAGTCCGAGCAGTACTTC. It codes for CASSLGAESEQYF.

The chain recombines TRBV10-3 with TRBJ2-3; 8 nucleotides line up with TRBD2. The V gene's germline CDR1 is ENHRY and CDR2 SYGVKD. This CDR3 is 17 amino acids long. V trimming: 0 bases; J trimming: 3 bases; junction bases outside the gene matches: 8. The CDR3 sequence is CAISESLAGRGTDTQYF. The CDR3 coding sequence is TGTGCCATCAGTGAGTCATTAGCGGGAAGGGGGACAGATACGCAGTATTTT.

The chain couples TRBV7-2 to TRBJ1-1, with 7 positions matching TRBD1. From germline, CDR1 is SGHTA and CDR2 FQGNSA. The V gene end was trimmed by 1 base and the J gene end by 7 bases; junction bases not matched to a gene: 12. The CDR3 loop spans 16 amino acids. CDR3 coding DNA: TGTGCCAGCAGCTTAGGGCCCAGGGGGGCGCTTAGTGAAGCTTTCTTT. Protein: CASSLGPRGALSEAFF.

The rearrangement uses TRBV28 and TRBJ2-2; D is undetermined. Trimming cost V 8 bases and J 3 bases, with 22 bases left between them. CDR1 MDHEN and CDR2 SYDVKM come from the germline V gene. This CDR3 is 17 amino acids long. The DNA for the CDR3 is TGTGCCAGCGCCAAGCAAGGCTGGCGGCAGCACACCGGGGAGCTGTTTTTT. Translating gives CASAKQGWRQHTGELFF. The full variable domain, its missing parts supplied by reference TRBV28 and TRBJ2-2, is DVKVTQSSRYLVKRTGEKVFLECVQDMDHENMFWYRQDPGLGLRLIYFSYDVKMKEKGDIPEGYSVSREKKERFSLILESASTNQTSMYLCASAKQGWRQHTGELFFGEGSRLTVL.

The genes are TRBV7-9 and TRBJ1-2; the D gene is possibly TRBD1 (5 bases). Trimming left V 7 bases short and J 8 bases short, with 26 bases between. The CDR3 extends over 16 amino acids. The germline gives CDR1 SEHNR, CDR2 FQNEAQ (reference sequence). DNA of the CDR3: TGTGCCAGCATCAGTTTTGAGGGGACCGGGACGCGAGGCTACACCTTC. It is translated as CASISFEGTGTRGYTF.

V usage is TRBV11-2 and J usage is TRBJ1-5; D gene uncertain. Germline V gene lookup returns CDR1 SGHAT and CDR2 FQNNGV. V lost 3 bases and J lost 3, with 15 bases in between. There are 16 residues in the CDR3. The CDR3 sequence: CASSFNRTPDNQPQHF. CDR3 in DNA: TGTGCCAGCAGCTTTAATAGGACCCCTGACAATCAGCCCCAGCATTTT.

The CDR3 DNA sequence: TGTGCCAGCAGCTTAGCTCGCGGAACAGGGGGCTTCGCAGATACGCAGTATTTT. Translating it yields CASSLARGTGGFADTQYF. The chain joins TRBV7-2 to TRBJ2-3; TRBD1 agrees at 9 bases. J lost 4 bases, V lost 0 bases, and 11 bases had no gene match. The CDR3 is 18 amino acids. Germline CDR1 SGHTA, CDR2 FQGNSA.

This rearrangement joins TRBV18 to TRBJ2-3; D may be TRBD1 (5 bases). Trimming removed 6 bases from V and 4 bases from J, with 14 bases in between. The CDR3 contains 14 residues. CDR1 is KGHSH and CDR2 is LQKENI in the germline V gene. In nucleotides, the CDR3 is TGTGCCAGCTCCTCAAGGCAGGGCTCAGATACGCAGTATTTT. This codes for CASSSRQGSDTQYF.

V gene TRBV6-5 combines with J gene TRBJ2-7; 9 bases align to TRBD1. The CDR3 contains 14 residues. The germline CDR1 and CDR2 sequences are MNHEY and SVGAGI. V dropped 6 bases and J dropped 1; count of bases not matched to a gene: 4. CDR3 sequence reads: CASRPGQGSYEQYF. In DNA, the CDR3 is TGTGCCAGCAGGCCGGGACAGGGATCCTACGAGCAGTACTTC.

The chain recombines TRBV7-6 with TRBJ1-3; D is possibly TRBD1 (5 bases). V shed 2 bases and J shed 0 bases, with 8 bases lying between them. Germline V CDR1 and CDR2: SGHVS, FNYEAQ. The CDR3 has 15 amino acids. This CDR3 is CASSLTDSSGNTIYF. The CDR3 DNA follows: TGTGCCAGCAGCTTAACTGACAGCTCTGGAAACACCATATATTTT.

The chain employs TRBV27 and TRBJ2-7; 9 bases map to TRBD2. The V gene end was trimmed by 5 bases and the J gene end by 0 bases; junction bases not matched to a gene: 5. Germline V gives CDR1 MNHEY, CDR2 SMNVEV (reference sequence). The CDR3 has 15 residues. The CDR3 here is CASSPETSGSYEQYF. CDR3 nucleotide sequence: TGTGCCAGCAGTCCGGAGACTAGCGGCTCCTACGAGCAGTACTTC.